A selection of T cell receptor beta chains follows, all from one sample in a study of blood T cell repertoires in COVID-19. Clones were sequenced by immunoSEQ multiplex PCR, and TCRdb holds only the in-frame ones, with some missing. This sample has about 220,000 clones, with roughly 85% found just once. Material for sequencing was peripheral blood. These receptors originate from a woman older than 75 with acute or convalescent COVID-19. The CDR3 runs from the conserved cysteine through the conserved F or W. Fields, in order: D gene, V gene, J gene, clone size, CDR3 protein, CDR3 DNA. D genes are given only for firm matches. Some rows have no size entry. The others give once, few or many, or a class for an expanded clone.

D: TRBD1
V: TRBV18
J: TRBJ1-1
size: .
CDR3: CASSAGTGNTEAFF
DNA: TGTGCCAGCTCTGCCGGGACAGGGAACACTGAAGCTTTCTTT

D: .
V: TRBV14
J: TRBJ1-2
size: .
CDR3: CASSQGGNGYTF
DNA: TGTGCCAGCAGCCAAGGAGGGAATGGCTACACCTTC

D: TRBD1
V: TRBV6-5
J: TRBJ2-5
size: once
CDR3: CASSTRQGSGTQYF
DNA: TGTGCCAGCAGTACTCGACAGGGTTCAGGGACCCAGTACTTC

D: .
V: TRBV6-6
J: TRBJ1-1
size: .
CDR3: CATSAGWTEAFF
DNA: TGTGCCACCTCGGCGGGGTGGACTGAAGCTTTCTTT

D: .
V: TRBV5-5
J: TRBJ1-1
size: .
CDR3: CASSPRGQDTEAFF
DNA: TGTGCCAGCAGCCCCAGGGGCCAGGACACTGAAGCTTTCTTT

D: .
V: TRBV29-1
J: TRBJ1-5
size: .
CDR3: CSVVEDTSNQPQHF
DNA: TGCAGCGTTGTTGAGGACACCTCAAATCAGCCCCAGCATTTT

D: TRBD1
V: TRBV19
J: TRBJ1-1
size: .
CDR3: CASSPQDRMNTEAFF
DNA: TGTGCCAGTAGTCCTCAGGACAGGATGAACACTGAAGCTTTCTTT

D: TRBD1
V: TRBV18
J: TRBJ2-5
size: .
CDR3: CASGDRGQETQYF
DNA: TGTGCCAGCGGGGACAGGGGCCAAGAGACCCAGTACTTC

D: TRBD2
V: TRBV5-1
J: TRBJ2-3
size: .
CDR3: CASSPDPGLAGVKTDTQYF
DNA: TGCGCCAGCAGCCCTGATCCGGGACTAGCGGGGGTGAAAACAGATACGCAGTATTTT

D: .
V: TRBV30
J: TRBJ1-3
size: .
CDR3: CAWSLALPGNTIYF
DNA: TGTGCCTGGAGTTTGGCTCTCCCTGGAAACACCATATATTTT

D: TRBD1
V: TRBV5-1
J: TRBJ2-1
size: .
CDR3: CASSWGPGQGKSEQFF
DNA: TGCGCCAGCAGCTGGGGGCCGGGACAGGGGAAAAGTGAGCAGTTCTTC

D: TRBD2
V: TRBV5-1
J: TRBJ2-1
size: .
CDR3: CASSPSGGYNEQFF
DNA: TGCGCCAGCAGCCCTAGCGGGGGCTACAATGAGCAGTTCTTC

D: TRBD1
V: TRBV7-8
J: TRBJ1-2
size: .
CDR3: CASSHPPGQIANYGYTF
DNA: TGTGCCAGCAGCCACCCCCCGGGACAGATAGCTAACTATGGCTACACCTTC

D: TRBD1
V: TRBV7-9
J: TRBJ1-2
size: .
CDR3: CASSLTPGQASHGYTF
DNA: TGTGCCAGCAGCTTAACACCGGGACAGGCGTCTCATGGCTACACCTTC

D: TRBD1
V: TRBV6-1
J: TRBJ2-2
size: .
CDR3: CASSETGPPGELFF
DNA: TGTGCCAGCAGTGAGACAGGGCCCCCCGGGGAGCTGTTTTTT

D: .
V: TRBV7-9
J: TRBJ1-2
size: .
CDR3: CAMDTGLKYGYTF
DNA: TGTGCCATGGATACGGGACTCAAGTATGGCTACACCTTC

D: TRBD1
V: TRBV4-2
J: TRBJ2-7
size: .
CDR3: CASSQGRTGERSYEQYF
DNA: TGTGCCAGCAGCCAGGGGAGGACAGGGGAGAGATCCTACGAGCAGTACTTC

D: .
V: TRBV6-1
J: TRBJ2-7
size: few
CDR3: CASSGGAGQRSYEQYF
DNA: TGTGCCAGCAGTGGGGGGGCGGGACAGCGGTCCTACGAGCAGTACTTC

D: .
V: TRBV11-3
J: TRBJ1-3
size: .
CDR3: CASSLIRGSGNTIYF
DNA: TGTGCCAGCAGCCTCATACGAGGGTCTGGAAACACCATATATTTT

D: TRBD1
V: TRBV2
J: TRBJ2-3
size: .
CDR3: CASSRDRGPGRTDTQYF
DNA: TGTGCCAGCAGCCGGGACAGGGGGCCCGGCCGGACAGATACGCAGTATTTT

D: .
V: TRBV3-1/TRBV3-2
J: TRBJ2-7
size: .
CDR3: CASSQDRVRGGYEQYF
DNA: TGTGCCAGCAGCCAAGACAGGGTGCGAGGGGGCTACGAGCAGTACTTC

D: .
V: TRBV28
J: TRBJ1-6
size: .
CDR3: CASRPPTGLNSPLHF
DNA: TGTGCCAGCCGCCCCCCCACAGGGCTTAATTCACCCCTCCACTTT